The clone carrying this T cell receptor (beta chain) was observed many times. RNA transcripts gave rise to amplified TCR beta CDR3 regions. TCR CDR3 underwent first-round RT-PCR with the HTBI primer set. Each CDR3 protein is one row after TCRdb ran MiXCR on the multiplex PCR reads. The repertoire includes about half a million distinct CDR3 sequences, 15% to 20% of them detected once, and 25% to 30% sits in the top ten. Patients showing uncontrolled infection, other autoimmune disease, pregnancy or lactation were ineligible. The PBMCs had their origin in roughly 9.4 ml of fresh peripheral blood. The data were obtained in a study of T cells in Graves' hyperthyroidism and ophthalmopathy. Per germline, CDR1 SGHAT and CDR2 FQNNGV. The V end was cut by 4 bases, the J end by 11 bases, with 6 bases between. This CDR3 is built from 10 residues.

Sequenced material: blood. The TCR sequence derives from a woman aged 25-40 years with Graves' ophthalmopathy. V and J are TRBV11-2 and TRBJ2-1; D is unresolved. CDR3 sequence reads: CASSYNKQFF. The CDR3, as DNA: TGTGCCAGCAGCTACAACAAGCAGTTCTTC.